The following is a T cell receptor (beta chain) sequence with its context. These data come from a study of blood T cell repertoires in COVID-19. Background on the study: In each case, the material was cDNA or gDNA derived from T cells, B-cell-depleted T cells, or PBMCs.

There are 17 residues in the CDR3. The trim removed 7 bases at V and 4 bases at J, leaving 21 bases unmatched. In germline, CDR1 is SQVTM, CDR2 ANQGSEA. Per the original methods: Estimated nucleated cell counts came from reference gene primer amplification. The repertoire was sequenced with immunoSEQ multiplex PCR; TCRdb's copy has only in-frame clones and lacks some. The D gene and trimming were derived from the DNA, and the V and J assignments and clone size from that table. The sample has about 200,000 clones; 92% are singletons. This TCR derives from a man between 60 and 75 years old with COVID-19, enrolled during active disease. Sequences were obtained from peripheral blood. The gene calls are TRBV29-1 and TRBJ1-1; 7 bases are shared with TRBD1. The CDR3 sequence is CSAMKVGTAQGVTEAFF. CDR3 in DNA: TGCAGCGCTATGAAGGTTGGGACAGCCCAGGGGGTCACTGAAGCTTTCTTT.